This TCR beta chain emerged from a study of technical replicates of blood from several donors. In its sample, this clone was seen once. Trimming took off 3 bases at V and 0 bases at J, with 7 bases between the two ends. CDR1 and CDR2 (germline): SGDLS, YYNGEE. This CDR3 region has 14 residues. Method: immunoSEQ multiplex PCR; TCRdb's copy keeps in-frame clones and lacks some. The repertoire holds approximately 75,000 clones, with nearly 97% as singletons. The sequenced sample was T cells isolated from PBMCs. This clonotype was sampled from a human donor in good health. The rearrangement joins TRBV9 to TRBJ1-3, with D unclear. The CDR3 sequence: CASSAPGSGNTIYF. The CDR3 DNA sequence: TGTGCCAGCAGCGCCCCCGGCTCTGGAAACACCATATATTTT.